Detailed here is one TCR beta chain. Its antigen remains unknown. This CDR3 contains 15 residues. Germline trimming cut 2 bases from V and 0 bases from J; bases unmatched to any gene: 4. CDR1 and CDR2 from the germline V gene are SGHRS and YFSETQ. This entry comes from a study of cytomegalovirus exposure and HLA in healthy donors. General observations from the study: Reportedly, fewer N-insertions than the roughly 690-donor mean appeared in an Asian-associated ancestry cluster in a later analysis.

A multiplex PCR was run with 60 Vbeta primers and 13 Jbeta primers. Some clones are missing from TCRdb's copy, which holds only in-frame ones; the method was immunoSEQ multiplex PCR. This sample has about 160,000 clones, with roughly 77% found just once. What was sequenced was PBMCs. The V and J genes are TRBV5-1 and TRBJ1-1; 7 bases agree with TRBD1. The sequence was collected from a man aged 50 or older in good health and CMV-seropositive. CDR3 nucleotides: TGCGCCAGCAGCTTAGGGACAGCCATGAACACTGAAGCTTTCTTT. This encodes CASSLGTAMNTEAFF.